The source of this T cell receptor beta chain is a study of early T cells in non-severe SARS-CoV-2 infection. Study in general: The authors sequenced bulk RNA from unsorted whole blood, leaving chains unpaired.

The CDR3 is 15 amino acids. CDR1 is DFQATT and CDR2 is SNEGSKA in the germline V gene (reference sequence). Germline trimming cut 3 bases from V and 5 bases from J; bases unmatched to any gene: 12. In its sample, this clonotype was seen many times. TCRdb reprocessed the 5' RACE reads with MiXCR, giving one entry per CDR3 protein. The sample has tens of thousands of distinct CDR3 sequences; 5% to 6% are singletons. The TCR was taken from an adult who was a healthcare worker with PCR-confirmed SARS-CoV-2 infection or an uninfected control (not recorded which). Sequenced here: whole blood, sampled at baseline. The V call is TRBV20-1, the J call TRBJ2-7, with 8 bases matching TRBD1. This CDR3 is CSASETGTGFNEQYF. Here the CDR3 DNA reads TGCAGTGCTAGCGAAACCGGGACAGGTTTTAACGAGCAGTACTTC.